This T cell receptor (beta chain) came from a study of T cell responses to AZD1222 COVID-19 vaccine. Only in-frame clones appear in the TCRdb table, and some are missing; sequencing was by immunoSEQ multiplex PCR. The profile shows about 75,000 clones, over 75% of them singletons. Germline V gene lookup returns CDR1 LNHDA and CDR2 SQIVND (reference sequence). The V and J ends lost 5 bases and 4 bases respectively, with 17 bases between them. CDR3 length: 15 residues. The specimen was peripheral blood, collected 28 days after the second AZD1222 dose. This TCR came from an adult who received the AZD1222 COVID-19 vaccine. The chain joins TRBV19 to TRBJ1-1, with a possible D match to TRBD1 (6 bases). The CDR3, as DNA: TGTGCCAGTAGTCCCACCACAGGGTTCGGCACTGAAGCTTTCTTT. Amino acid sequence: CASSPTTGFGTEAFF.